The subject of this entry is one T cell receptor (beta chain). Antigen specificity is unknown. Germline-derived CDR1 and CDR2 are MNHNS and SASEGT. The CDR3 has 14 amino acids. V dropped 6 bases and J dropped 1; count of bases not matched to a gene: 4. These data come from a study of OX40 agonist ivuxolimab in advanced cancers. Study in general: Mean age 60 years, range roughly 23 to 79; 82.7% male. Regarding the study as a whole: Researchers did not determine the expanded peripheral T cells' antigen specificity.

Sequencing used immunoSEQ multiplex PCR; TCRdb keeps in-frame clones, though not all of them. The sample carries some 50,000 clones, about nine tenths recorded once. The sequenced sample was CD4+ or CD8+ T cells sorted from blood, obtained in a trial of the OX40 agonist ivuxolimab. The rearrangement links TRBV6-1 to TRBJ2-5, with 8 bases fitting TRBD1. The sequence derives from an adult with an advanced solid tumor such as melanoma, head and neck, liver or kidney cancer. CDR3 nucleotides: TGTGCCAGCAGAGCAGGGGGCTTCCAAGAGACCCAGTACTTC. Translating it yields CASRAGGFQETQYF.